This entry lists 10 T cell receptor beta chains sequenced from one sample in a study of blood T cell repertoires in COVID-19 (TCRdb year 2020). The method was the immunoSEQ multiplex PCR assay. TCRdb mirrors the immuneACCESS table, restricted to in-frame sequences. Some clones are absent from its copies; in checked studies, under half trace to an unresolved V gene, and the reason for the others is unknown. This sample is represented by some 120,000 clones; 85% of them were singletons. Roughly 3.9% of the sample comes from the top ten. The sequenced sample consisted of peripheral blood. These receptors originate from a man aged 55-75 years with acute or convalescent COVID-19.

V is TRBV6-2 or TRBV6-3 and J is TRBJ2-2, with a weak D call TRBD1 (6 bases). The CDR3 totals 17 residues. The germline V gene has CDR1 MNHEY and CDR2 SVGEGT. V was trimmed by 0 bases and J by 0 bases, leaving 11 bases between them. In nucleotides, the CDR3 is TGTGCCAGCAGTTACTCCCCGACAGGCACGAACACCGGGGAGCTGTTTTTT. Translating gives CASSYSPTGTNTGELFF.

This clone turned up a few times. The rearrangement joins TRBV19 to TRBJ2-3, with 8 bases lining up with TRBD2. This CDR3 spans 16 amino acids. The V segment lost 3 bases and the J segment 5 bases; nucleotides outside the gene matches: 10. The germline CDR1 and CDR2 sequences are LNHDA and SQIVND (reference sequence). The CDR3 protein is CASSIGRGRRGDTQYF. CDR3 nucleotide sequence: TGTGCCAGTAGTATCGGTCGCGGGAGGAGGGGAGATACGCAGTATTTT.

The J gene is TRBJ1-2, the V gene TRBV7-9; D not resolved. V was clipped by 5 bases and J by 2 bases, with 6 bases between them. CDR1 SEHNR and CDR2 FQNEAQ come from the germline V gene (reference sequence). The CDR3 covers 12 residues. This CDR3 reads CASSPTNYGYTF. The CDR3 DNA follows: TGTGCCAGCAGCCCAACAAACTATGGCTACACCTTC.

The chain recombines TRBV6-2 or TRBV6-3 with TRBJ2-2; 10 bases align to TRBD2. CDR3 length: 17 residues. The V gene's germline CDR1 is MNHEY and CDR2 SVGEGT. The J segment lost 1 base and the V segment lost 7 bases, leaving 9 bases of the junction unmatched. CDR3 residues: CASTPGVAGGNTGELFF. CDR3 nucleotides: TGTGCCAGCACCCCCGGGGTAGCGGGAGGGAACACCGGGGAGCTGTTTTTT.

The genes are TRBV20-1 and TRBJ2-1; 7 bases map to TRBD2. Looked up from germline, CDR1 is DFQATT and CDR2 is SNEGSKA (reference sequence). J lost 7 bases, V lost 5 bases, and 17 bases had no gene match. This CDR3 contains 16 residues. The chain's CDR3 is CSARGEGRERWNEQFF. CDR3 bases: TGCAGTGCTCGTGGGGAGGGGCGGGAGAGGTGGAATGAGCAGTTCTTC.

As concerns this clone: This CDR3 is also generated by other DNA sequences in the sample. This chain links TRBV7-2 with TRBJ2-1; 10 bases are shared with TRBD1. Germline CDR1 is SGHTA and CDR2 is FQGNSA. Trimming took 0 bases from V and 7 from J; bases not matched to a gene: 3. The CDR3 loop spans 15 amino acids. This CDR3 is CASSLARTGGNEQFF. CDR3 coding DNA: TGTGCCAGCAGCTTAGCCCGGACAGGGGGAAATGAGCAGTTCTTC.

This rearrangement joins TRBV5-1 to TRBJ2-1; 7 bases agree with TRBD2. With V trimmed by 4 bases and J by 0 bases, 10 bases remained unmatched. The CDR3 contains 17 residues. Looked up from germline, CDR1 is SGHRS and CDR2 is YFSETQ. CDR3 sequence: CASSLTTSRSSYNEQFF. The CDR3 nucleotides read TGCGCCAGCAGCCTTACGACTAGCCGGAGCTCCTACAATGAGCAGTTCTTC.

The genes are TRBV4-2 and TRBJ2-5, with D possibly being TRBD1 (5 bases). Trimming took off 0 bases at V and 4 bases at J, with 15 bases between the two ends. The CDR3 runs 16 residues. Germline V gene lookup returns CDR1 LGHNA and CDR2 YNFKEQ. The CDR3 DNA reads as TGTGCCAGCAGCCAAGAACCCTTAGGGGCCCGAGAGACCCAGTACTTC. Translating it yields CASSQEPLGARETQYF.

The chain has TRBV7-9 and TRBJ1-1; the match to TRBD1 covers 8 bases. The CDR3 totals 13 residues. Germline CDR1 SEHNR, CDR2 FQNEAQ (reference sequence). Trimming removed 5 bases from V and 4 bases from J; junction bases left unmatched: 3. Here the CDR3 DNA reads TGTGCCAGCAGCGGACAGGGTGCCACTGAAGCTTTCTTT. Translation: CASSGQGATEAFF.

The chain employs TRBV7-9 and TRBJ2-7; TRBD1 aligns across 11 bases. The CDR3 spans 16 residues. Germline V gene data show CDR1 as SEHNR and CDR2 as FQNEAQ (reference sequence). The J segment lost 5 bases and the V segment lost 11 bases, leaving 17 bases of the junction unmatched. The CDR3 nucleotides are TGTGCCGACGAATCCCCCGGGGACAGGGGGTTCCACGAGCAGTACTTC. Its translation: CADESPGDRGFHEQYF. Based on the CDR3 plus reference TRBV7-9 and TRBJ2-7, the full variable domain is DTGVSQNPRHKITKRGQNVTFRCDPISEHNRLYWYRQTLGQGPEFLTYFQNEAQLEKSRLLSDRFSAERPKGSFSTLEIQRTEQGDSAMYLCADESPGDRGFHEQYFGPGTRLTVT.